These T cell receptor beta chains were read from a single sample in a study of shared clonotypes between healthy human individuals. The repertoire was sequenced with immunoSEQ multiplex PCR; TCRdb's copy has only in-frame clones and lacks some. The repertoire holds about 300,000 clones, around 72% seen once, with 10% in the top ten. Material: memory CD4+ T cells sorted from blood. These receptors originate from a man between 25 and 39 years old in good health. Both conserved end residues are part of each CDR3.

V gene	J gene	CDR3 protein
TRBV7-9	TRBJ2-3	CASSLLAEASTDTQYF
TRBV28	TRBJ1-2	CASSGTGGYGYTF
TRBV4-3	TRBJ2-2	CASSQGGLADYTGELFF
TRBV5-1	TRBJ1-2	CASSQRSATALRNYGYTF
TRBV5-1	TRBJ1-2	CASKQRPGRDYGYTF
TRBV6-6	TRBJ2-5	CASSYRAVAYQETQYF
TRBV7-2	TRBJ2-7	CASSFSGNEQYF
TRBV30	TRBJ2-2	CAWSGRGNTGELFF
TRBV27	TRBJ2-3	CASSWASGRTDTQYF
TRBV28	TRBJ1-2	CASSPGILYGYTF
TRBV6-1	TRBJ1-4	CASSEGGTNEKLFF
TRBV27	TRBJ2-7	CASSFLATVAYEQYF
TRBV30	TRBJ2-6	CAGLRTGSSGANVLTF
TRBV9	TRBJ2-5	CASSVSTVQETQYF
TRBV7-6	TRBJ1-4	CASSLDPEKLFF
TRBV30	TRBJ1-5	CAWASGTGLYQPQHF
TRBV19	TRBJ2-4	CASSSSTGVNIQYF
TRBV5-6	TRBJ2-7	CASSPLGTSSWQYF
TRBV6-4	TRBJ2-1	CASSREGGNHEQFF
TRBV5-8	TRBJ2-6	CASSSTPKSSVLTF
TRBV10-1	TRBJ2-3	CASSGTGTSTDTQYF
TRBV5-6	TRBJ2-5	CASSWKSGRAGETQYF
TRBV5-1	TRBJ2-1	CASSLEQREIDEQFF
TRBV30	TRBJ1-3	CAWSVVRTGYFDLTGNTIYF
TRBV4-2	TRBJ2-1	CASSQERSYNEQFF
TRBV7-2	TRBJ1-1	CASSLEARAFF
TRBV19	TRBJ1-2	CASVSGFYGYTF
TRBV6-5	TRBJ1-6	CASSYLGGGDSPLHF
TRBV19	TRBJ2-7	CASSYEAGPYEQYF
TRBV15	TRBJ2-6	CATSSRGLGANVLTF